The 16 T cell receptor beta chains listed next were all sequenced from one sample in a study of cytomegalovirus exposure and HLA in healthy donors. A multiplex PCR was run with 60 Vbeta primers and 13 Jbeta primers. Profiling relied on immunoSEQ multiplex PCR, and the TCRdb table lists in-frame clones only, not all of them. The data hold around 190,000 clones, with around 90% observed a single time. Sample: PBMCs. All receptors come from a woman aged 18-29 years in good health and CMV-seronegative.

J is TRBJ1-5 and V is TRBV19; D might be TRBD1 (6 bases). This CDR3 spans 13 amino acids. Germline CDR1 is LNHDA and CDR2 is SQIVND (reference sequence). V lost 10 bases to trimming and J lost 9 bases, with 19 bases between them. CDR3 sequence reads: CATQDRASWPQHF. The CDR3 DNA is TGTGCCACCCAGGACAGAGCGAGTTGGCCCCAGCATTTT.

V is TRBV2 and J is TRBJ1-3, with a possible D match to TRBD1 (6 bases). V lost 2 bases, J lost 0 bases, and 11 bases lay in between. Germline CDR1 and CDR2: SNHLY and FYNNEI. The CDR3 runs 16 residues. CDR3 in DNA: TGTGCCAGCAGTGAATACGGGACACCCTCTGGAAACACCATATATTTT. It yields the protein CASSEYGTPSGNTIYF.

This clone was detected only a few times. The rearrangement links TRBV5-1 to TRBJ1-5, with TRBD1 identical over 7 bases. From germline, CDR1 is SGHRS and CDR2 YFSETQ. V was pared by 9 bases and J by 6 bases, with 6 bases of the junction left unmatched. The CDR3 is 12 amino acids. CDR3 sequence: CATHRGSQPQHF. The CDR3 region has the DNA TGCGCCACCCACAGGGGAAGTCAGCCCCAGCATTTT.

This chain uses TRBV11-1 with TRBJ2-1, with 8 bases fitting TRBD1. This CDR3 spans 15 amino acids. Losses at the gene ends were 3 bases for V and 2 bases for J; bases not matched to a gene: 3. CDR1 and CDR2 from the germline V gene are SGHAT and FQDESV (reference sequence). CDR3 loop: CASSFQDRAYNEQFF. CDR3 sequence (DNA): TGTGCCAGCAGCTTCCAGGACAGGGCCTACAATGAGCAGTTCTTC.

V gene TRBV9 combines with J gene TRBJ2-1, with TRBD2 matching 14 bases. CDR3 length: 18 residues. The V gene end was trimmed by 6 bases and the J gene end by 4 bases; junction bases not matched to a gene: 12. Germline loops: CDR1 SGDLS, CDR2 YYNGEE. This CDR3 is CASNDGTSGSGLYNEQFF. CDR3 bases: TGTGCCAGCAACGACGGGACTAGCGGGAGTGGACTTTACAATGAGCAGTTCTTC.

The CDR3: CAWTHRDNQPQHF. The CDR3, as DNA: TGTGCCTGGACCCACAGGGATAATCAGCCCCAGCATTTT. The chain carries TRBV30 and TRBJ1-5; D perhaps matches TRBD1 (6 bases). CDR1 is GTSNPN and CDR2 is SVGIG in the germline V gene (reference sequence). The CDR3 totals 13 residues. V dropped 4 bases and J dropped 4 bases, with 11 bases sitting between them.

This clone was detected a few times. The chain is built from TRBV30 and TRBJ1-1; 7 nucleotides align to TRBD1. Germline trimming cut 3 bases from V and 5 bases from J; bases unmatched to any gene: 3. The CDR3 is 12 amino acids. The germline gives CDR1 GTSNPN, CDR2 SVGIG (reference sequence). The CDR3 region is CAWRQTGTEAFF. The CDR3 coding sequence is TGTGCCTGGAGACAGACAGGGACTGAAGCTTTCTTT.

The chain carries TRBV4-3 and TRBJ2-7; tentatively, D is TRBD2 (6 bases). Germline V gene data show CDR1 as LGHNA and CDR2 as YSLEER. V was clipped by 1 base and J by 4 bases, with 20 bases between them. This CDR3 contains 17 residues. CDR3 region: CASSQALGQGLPYEQYF. The CDR3 nucleotides are TGCGCCAGCAGCCAAGCTTTGGGTCAGGGACTCCCATACGAGCAGTACTTC.

This chain links TRBV2 with TRBJ2-1; TRBD2 aligns across 11 bases. Germline CDR1 is SNHLY and CDR2 is FYNNEI. The CDR3 is made up of 15 amino acids. With V trimmed by 4 bases and J by 5 bases, 4 bases remained unmatched. The CDR3, as DNA: TGTGCCAGCAGTGCACTAGCGGGAGTTAACAATGAGCAGTTCTTC. This gives the protein CASSALAGVNNEQFF.

Worth noting for this clone: A junction boundary mismatches the germline segment, possibly from a read error. The chain is built from TRBV7-2 and TRBJ1-1; tentatively, D is TRBD1 (5 bases). This CDR3 comprises 14 residues. From germline, CDR1 is SGHTA and CDR2 FQGNSA. In nucleotides, the CDR3 is TGTGCCAGCAGCATCGGTGGGGGGAACACTGGAGCTTTCTTT. The encoded protein is CASSIGGGNTGAFF.

This chain uses TRBV4-1 with TRBJ2-3; 8 nucleotides align to TRBD2. V lost 1 base, J lost 0 bases, and 6 bases stayed unmatched. CDR1 is MGHRA and CDR2 is YSYEKL in the germline V gene. The CDR3 spans 17 residues. For the CDR3, the DNA is TGCGCCAGCAGCCAAGCTCCTAGCGGGTCTAGCACAGATACGCAGTATTTT. Its translation: CASSQAPSGSSTDTQYF.

The chain is built from TRBV6-4 and TRBJ2-2; 8 bases map to TRBD1. V gave up 2 bases and J gave up 8 bases; unmatched junction bases: 10. CDR3 length: 16 residues. CDR1 and CDR2 from the germline V gene are MRHNA and SNTAGT. CDR3: CASSDAVGQGVGELFF. The DNA of the CDR3 is TGTGCCAGCAGTGACGCCGTCGGACAGGGTGTAGGGGAGCTGTTTTTT.

The rearrangement uses TRBV4-1 and TRBJ2-7, with TRBD1 matching over 7 bases. Germline V gives CDR1 MGHRA, CDR2 YSYEKL. The J segment lost 1 base and the V segment lost 5 bases, leaving 8 bases of the junction unmatched. This CDR3 contains 15 residues. CDR3 DNA: TGCGCCAGCAGCGTCTACAGGGGATATTCCTACGAGCAGTACTTC. It yields the protein CASSVYRGYSYEQYF.

This clone has a handful of counts. V is TRBV2 and J is TRBJ2-7; TRBD1 is a possible D gene (6 bases). With 7 bases removed from V and 5 bases from J, the gap between germline ends came to 15 bases. The CDR3 is 13 residues long. Germline V gene sequence: CDR1 SNHLY, CDR2 FYNNEI. In DNA form, the CDR3 reads TGTGCCAGCACCTGGGGGCTTAAGGACGAGCAGTACTTC. Protein product: CASTWGLKDEQYF.

This clone has a single count. The chain combines TRBV9 with TRBJ2-1; 8 nucleotides match TRBD2. This CDR3 has 15 amino acids. Germline loops: CDR1 SGDLS, CDR2 YYNGEE. Trimming cost V 1 base and J 6 bases; bases outside gene matches: 6. CDR3 DNA sequence: TGTGCCAGCAGCGTACGGGGGGGGGCCTCCAATGAGCAGTTCTTC. Translating gives CASSVRGGASNEQFF.

J is TRBJ2-7 and V is TRBV28, with 10 bases that match TRBD1. The CDR3 consists of 15 residues. Trimming removed 7 bases from V and 2 bases from J; junction bases left unmatched: 8. The germline V gene encodes CDR1 MDHEN and CDR2 SYDVKM. CDR3 nucleotide sequence: TGTGCCAGCAAAAACCCCGGACAGGGGGCCTACGAGCAGTACTTC. Residues: CASKNPGQGAYEQYF. Full variable domain (outside the CDR3, taken from reference TRBV28 and TRBJ2-7): DVKVTQSSRYLVKRTGEKVFLECVQDMDHENMFWYRQDPGLGLRLIYFSYDVKMKEKGDIPEGYSVSREKKERFSLILESASTNQTSMYLCASKNPGQGAYEQYFGPGTRLTVT.